This is a list of T cell receptor beta chains from one sample in a study of blood T cell repertoires in COVID-19. Repertoires were generated with immunoSEQ multiplex PCR, while TCRdb's copy carries only in-frame clones and drops some. The table includes about 280,000 clones, over 75% detected once. The sequenced sample consisted of peripheral blood. Receptors originate from a man in his forties or fifties with active or convalescent COVID-19. Both conserved end residues are part of each CDR3. D genes are given only for firm matches. Clone size is not always given. Where it is, it says once, few, many or a class for expanded clones.

v_gene	j_gene	d_gene	abundance	CDR3aa	CDR3nt
TRBV14	TRBJ1-1	NA	NA	CASSSGNTEAFF	TGTGCCAGCAGTTCAGGGAACACTGAAGCTTTCTTT
TRBV4-1	TRBJ2-7	TRBD1	NA	CASSQEDRVYYEQYF	TGCGCCAGCAGCCAAGAGGACAGGGTATATTACGAGCAGTACTTC
TRBV3-1/TRBV3-2	TRBJ2-1	NA	NA	CASSRDSSEQFF	TGTGCCAGCAGCCGGGACTCCAGTGAGCAGTTCTTC
TRBV12-5	TRBJ2-1	TRBD1	NA	CASGPRGQLYNEQFF	TGTGCTAGTGGTCCCCGGGGACAGTTATACAATGAGCAGTTCTTC
TRBV6-5	TRBJ1-2	TRBD1	NA	CASSTGGSSTF	TGTGCCAGCTCGACAGGGGGATCGAGCACCTTC
TRBV7-9	TRBJ1-2	TRBD1	NA	CASRRDRGSYGYTF	TGTGCCAGCAGACGGGACAGGGGGTCCTATGGCTACACCTTC
TRBV19	TRBJ1-5	NA	NA	CASSMVVTDHSNQPQHF	TGTGCCAGTAGTATGGTGGTCACAGACCATAGCAATCAGCCCCAGCATTTT
TRBV3-1/TRBV3-2	TRBJ1-5	TRBD1	NA	CASSLDRVQPQHF	TGTGCCAGCAGCCTTGACAGGGTTCAGCCCCAGCATTTT
TRBV11-2	TRBJ2-3	TRBD1	once	CASSLGDRAVDTQYF	TGTGCCAGCAGCTTAGGGGACAGGGCCGTAGATACGCAGTATTTT
TRBV2	TRBJ2-3	TRBD2	NA	CASKRRAASGTSTDTQYF	TGTGCCAGCAAGCGGCGGGCGGCTAGCGGGACGAGCACAGATACGCAGTATTTT
TRBV27	TRBJ2-7	NA	NA	CASSFHVSYEQYF	TGTGCCAGCAGTTTTCATGTCTCCTACGAGCAGTACTTC
TRBV24-1	TRBJ1-1	NA	once	CATSDARGRNTEAFF	TGTGCCACCAGTGATGCGAGGGGGAGGAACACTGAAGCTTTCTTT
TRBV27	TRBJ2-7	NA	NA	CASSRTLFYEQYF	TGTGCCAGCAGTCGGACACTCTTCTACGAGCAGTACTTC
TRBV18	TRBJ2-7	NA	NA	CASSPPVQAYEQYF	TGTGCCAGCTCACCACCGGTGCAGGCCTACGAGCAGTACTTC
TRBV3-1/TRBV3-2	TRBJ1-5	TRBD1	once	CASSQGQGNQPQHF	TGTGCCAGCAGCCAAGGACAGGGAAATCAGCCCCAGCATTTT
TRBV6-6	TRBJ2-7	NA	NA	CASSDASRSSYEQYF	TGTGCCAGCAGTGACGCTAGCCGAAGCTCCTACGAGCAGTACTTC
TRBV7-9	TRBJ1-2	NA	NA	CASSLGGDGYTF	TGTGCCAGCAGCTTGGGTGGAGATGGCTACACCTTC
TRBV5-1	TRBJ2-2	TRBD2	NA	CASSWLAGGTGELFF	TGCGCCAGCAGCTGGCTAGCGGGAGGAACCGGGGAGCTGTTTTTT
TRBV6-2/TRBV6-3	TRBJ2-6	TRBD2	NA	CASSYLAGDGSGANVLTF	TGTGCCAGCAGTTATCTAGCGGGAGACGGGTCTGGGGCCAACGTCCTGACTTTC
TRBV5-1	TRBJ2-7	NA	NA	CASSGGLYPNPSEQYF	TGCGCCAGCAGCGGGGGACTCTACCCCAACCCCTCCGAGCAGTACTTC
TRBV5-6	TRBJ2-1	NA	NA	CASSFQGGSFF	TGTGCCAGCAGCTTTCAGGGTGGTTCGTTCTTC
TRBV4-2	TRBJ1-4	NA	NA	CASSLDGDTNEKLFF	TGTGCCAGCAGCCTAGACGGGGATACTAATGAAAAACTGTTTTTT
TRBV7-9	TRBJ1-3	NA	NA	CASSLGVGRNTIYF	TGTGCCAGCAGCTTAGGGGTAGGGAGGAACACCATATATTTT
TRBV7-2	TRBJ2-2	NA	NA	CASSWGVTGELFF	TGTGCCAGCAGCTGGGGAGTCACCGGGGAGCTGTTTTTT
TRBV11-3	TRBJ2-2	TRBD2	NA	CASSRGTGELFF	TGTGCCAGCTCGCGGGGGACCGGGGAGCTGTTTTTT
TRBV28	TRBJ1-1	TRBD1	few	CASSAGQRTKAFF	TGTGCCAGCAGTGCGGGACAGAGAACGAAGGCTTTCTTT
TRBV5-1	TRBJ2-1	NA	NA	CASSLGGTLDEQFF	TGCGCCAGCTCCCTAGGCGGGACCTTAGATGAGCAGTTCTTC
TRBV10-3	TRBJ1-1	NA	NA	CATGGAPWTFF	TGTGCCACCGGTGGAGCGCCGTGGACTTTCTTT
TRBV7-2	TRBJ2-2	TRBD1	once	CASSSRAGQGATGELFF	TGTGCCAGCAGCTCAAGAGCGGGACAGGGTGCCACCGGGGAGCTGTTTTTT
TRBV10-3	TRBJ1-3	NA	NA	CAIGGGFSGNTIYF	TGTGCCATCGGCGGAGGTTTTTCTGGAAACACCATATATTTT
TRBV14	TRBJ1-2	NA	NA	CASSQGATPWGYTF	TGTGCCAGCAGCCAAGGGGCCACCCCCTGGGGCTACACCTTC
TRBV15	TRBJ1-2	NA	NA	CATSRDARRGNYGYTF	TGTGCCACCAGCAGAGACGCCCGACGCGGTAACTATGGCTACACCTTC